Listed here is a single TCR beta chain. Original processing methods: From reference gene primer amplification, estimates of nucleated cell counts were derived. This table comes from immunoSEQ multiplex PCR, and its TCRdb copy is limited to in-frame clones, with some not included. Clone size and V and J calls were adopted from that table, with D and trimming inferred from the DNA. The repertoire holds under 300,000 clones, with roughly 84% as singletons. This record comes from a study of blood T cell repertoires in COVID-19. This CDR3 has 16 residues. Trimming at V came to 3 bases and at J to 1 base, leaving 6 bases not matched to a gene. CDR1 is SGDLS, CDR2 YYNGEE, per germline.

The receptor was derived from a man aged 35-49 years who had recovered from COVID-19. The chain recombines TRBV9 with TRBJ1-4; 7 bases are shared with TRBD1. Source material: peripheral blood. CDR3 residues: CASSADTGVTNEKLFF. The CDR3 DNA is TGTGCCAGCAGCGCCGACACAGGGGTAACTAATGAAAAACTGTTTTTT. The full variable domain, with the rest looked up from reference TRBV9 and TRBJ1-4, is DSGVTQTPKHLITATGQRVTLRCSPRSGDLSVYWYQQSLDQGLQFLIQYYNGEERAKGNILERFSAQQFPDLHSELNLSSLELGDSALYFCASSADTGVTNEKLFFGSGTQLSVL.